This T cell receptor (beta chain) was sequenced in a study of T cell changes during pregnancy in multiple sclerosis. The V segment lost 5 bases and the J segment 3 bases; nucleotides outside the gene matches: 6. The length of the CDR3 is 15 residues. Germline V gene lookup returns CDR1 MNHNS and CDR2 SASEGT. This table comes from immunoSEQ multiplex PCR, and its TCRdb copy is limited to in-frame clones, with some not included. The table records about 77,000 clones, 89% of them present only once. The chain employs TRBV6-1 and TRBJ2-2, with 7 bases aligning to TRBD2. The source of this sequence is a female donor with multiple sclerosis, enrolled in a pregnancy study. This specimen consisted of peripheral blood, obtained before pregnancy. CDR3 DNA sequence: TGTGCCAGCAGTTCGGAGGGGAGGGACACCGGGGAGCTGTTTTTT. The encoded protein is CASSSEGRDTGELFF.